This TCR beta chain was retrieved from a study of blood T cell repertoires in COVID-19 (dated by TCRdb to 2020 to 2022). A note on the overall study: Collaborator samples came from the United States, Italy and Spain and covered acute and convalescent phases of COVID-19. The prospective study material was composed of cDNA or gDNA derived from T cells, B-cell-depleted T cells, or PBMCs. Deeply sampled blood TCRbeta repertoires from subjects exposed to, actively infected with, or recovered from COVID-19 were included in the dataset. A freely available public database, intended as a resource for researchers studying the immune response to SARS-CoV-2, is where the repertoires were released. The samples were drawn from two sources: the first 160 participants of the ongoing ImmuneRACE study, and over 950 subjects contributed by 6 global collaborators. A de-identified subject ID, COVID-19 status, age in years and sex were almost always included in the sample metadata. Where available, HLA class I and class II types were obtained from metadata supplied by the sample provider rather than from assay-based typing. The paper's findings and limits, for the study overall: The quantity of clinical and demographic metadata differed by source and by participant and was supplied without curation.

TCRbeta CDR3 regions were amplified from genomic DNA by means of the immunoSEQ Assay, a bias-controlled multiplex PCR. Turning to the authors' computational methods: The number of nucleated cells in each sample was estimated by amplification of reference gene primers within the assay. To quantify the absolute abundance of each unique TCRbeta CDR3 rearrangement, sequence reads were collapsed and filtered. For each sample, productive Simpson clonality was calculated by taking the square root of Simpson's diversity index across productive rearrangements. This is the immuneACCESS table as TCRdb keeps it, with only in-frame sequences that have V and J called. A part of the clones is gone; compared with another copy, unresolved V genes explain less than half, and the rest is unexplained. The V and J calls and clone size were taken over from that table, and D and trimming were inferred from the DNA. The sample includes 200,000 to 250,000 clones, with 80% to 85% observed a single time. The top ten hold roughly 8% of the sample.

In Seattle, one collaborating source enrolled patients while the infection was active and tracked those patients longitudinally over the course of disease. Collaborating institutions collected whole blood in K2EDTA tubes following their own protocols. Collaborator samples were shipped for TCRbeta analysis as frozen whole blood, isolated PBMCs, or DNA extracted from either sample type. Based on the germline V gene, the CDR1 and CDR2 sequences are SGHTA and FQGNSA. Spanning cysteine to phenylalanine, the CDR3 consists of 14 amino acids. The only DNA kept is the CDR3, 42 bases in frame from the first base. V is clipped by 1 base and J by 0 bases, and the sequence between their germline boundaries is 4 bases long. A note on this clone: What antigen it recognizes has not been identified. The input lacks base qualities; no much larger clone sits a single base away.

The chain is assembled from TRBV7-2 and TRBJ2-1, with the identity of the D gene unclear. Material: peripheral blood. The clonotype comes from a woman of 80 years or more with COVID-19, enrolled during active disease. The DNA sequence is TGTGCCAGCAGCTTAGGCAGCTCCTACAATGAGCAGTTCTTC. Translated, it reads CASSLGSSYNEQFF.